One and the same sample provided the 24 T cell receptor beta chains below, sequenced in a study of CD8+ T cells in alopecia areata. Investigators isolated RNA and reverse transcribed it into cDNA to act as the sequencing template. Some clones are missing from TCRdb's copy, which holds only in-frame ones; the method was immunoSEQ multiplex PCR. In total the sample includes 3,000 or so clones, none of them seen once. Sequenced sample: lesional skin. All receptors come from a C3H/HeJ mouse with alopecia areata. The mice in this strain carry MHC haplotype H2-k.

The table lists this clone with many counts. The gene names given are mouse names. With the read ending 4 residues before the CDR3 end, the germline J gene is used to fill in that end. The chain uses TRBV13-1 and TRBJ2-4; 8 bases line up with TRBD1. The CDR3 length is 14 residues. CDR1 is NSHNY, CDR2 SYGAGN, per germline. Unmatched junction bases numbered 5, after V lost 5 bases and J lost 3 bases. This CDR3 is CASSDRGGQNTLYF. Partial CDR3 DNA: TGTGCCAGCAGCGACAGGGGAGGGCAAAAC.

In its sample, this clone was seen many times. The gene names given are mouse names. The read stops 4 residues short of the end of the CDR3; the missing end is completed from the germline J gene. The chain is built from TRBV19 and TRBJ2-4; D unclear. The CDR3 is 13 amino acids. Trimming left V 4 bases short and J 0 bases short, with 6 bases between. Germline values: CDR1 FNHDT, CDR2 SITEND (reference sequence). CDR3 DNA, as far as it was read: TGTGCCAGCAGTCCTAATAGTCAAAAC. Its protein is CASSPNSQN. The whole CDR3 protein reads CASSPNSQNTLYF.

The sample holds many counts of this clone. Genes here carry mouse names. The read halts 4 residues ahead of the CDR3 end, with the missing end drawn from the germline J gene. The genes are TRBV31 and TRBJ2-4; 12 nucleotides agree with TRBD2. This CDR3 comprises 16 residues. Germline V gives CDR1 GKSSPN, CDR2 SITVG. CDR3 amino acids: CAWTDRDWGAKNTLYF. The sequenced part of the CDR3 DNA is TGTGCCTGGACCGACCGGGACTGGGGGGCCAAAAAC.

This clone was detected ten times or more. The gene names here belong to mouse. The sequence runs out 4 residues before the end of the CDR3; the remainder is reconstructed from the germline J gene. The chain is built from TRBV13-3 and TRBJ2-3; 11 nucleotides align to TRBD2. After removal of 1 base from V and 0 bases from J, the junction contained 4 bases not matched to a gene. The length of the CDR3 is 17 residues. Per the germline V gene, CDR1 is NNHDY and CDR2 is SYVADS. Partial CDR3 DNA: TGTGCCAGCAGTGATCGGGACTGGGGGCCTAGTGCAGAA. It yields the protein CASSDRDWGPSAE. In full, the CDR3 is CASSDRDWGPSAETLYF.

This clone was recorded many times. Any gene name here is a mouse gene name. The read finishes 4 residues shy of the CDR3 end, and the germline J gene is used to complete it. J is TRBJ1-4 and V is TRBV13-1; maybe TRBD1 (5 bases). V shed 3 bases and J shed 1 base, with 7 bases lying between them. The CDR3 runs 14 residues. The germline V gene encodes CDR1 NSHNY and CDR2 SYGAGN. Partial CDR3 DNA: TGTGCCAGCAGTGTGACAGATTCCAACGAA. Its translation is CASSVTDSNE. The full CDR3 sequence reads CASSVTDSNERLFF.

This clone has ten or more counts. Genes and germline are mouse. The CDR3 goes on 4 residues after the read ends, and that part is filled in from the germline J gene. This chain connects TRBV13-2 to TRBJ2-7; the D gene is possibly TRBD2 (6 bases). Germline CDR1 is NNHNN and CDR2 is SYGAGS (reference sequence). The CDR3 runs to 13 residues. The CDR3 DNA, read in part, is TGTGCCAGCGGTGCCCCCCGGACTGAT. This translates into CASGAPRTD. The full CDR3 is CASGAPRTDEQYF.

This clone was observed many times. Mouse names are used for the genes. The read is 4 residues too short to cover the CDR3 end, so that end is filled in from the germline J gene. The chain links TRBV29 to TRBJ2-5, with D perhaps matching TRBD2 (5 bases). V lost 1 base, J lost 2 bases, and 7 bases lay in between. Germline CDR1 MSHET, CDR2 SYDVDS. The CDR3 runs 14 residues. Here the CDR3 reads CASSLLGFQDTQYF. Partial CDR3 DNA: TGTGCTAGCAGTTTATTGGGGTTCCAAGAC.

This clone was detected many times. Here the gene names and germline are mouse. Read data end 4 residues before the CDR3 end; the end is taken from the germline J gene. V is TRBV1 and J is TRBJ2-3; 12 bases align to TRBD2. CDR1 is NSQYPW and CDR2 is LRSPGD in the germline V gene (reference sequence). With V trimmed by 1 base and J by 3 bases, 2 bases remained unmatched. The CDR3 length is 16 residues. The CDR3 sequence: CTCSAATGGAAETLYF. The sequenced part of the CDR3 DNA is TGCACCTGCAGTGCAGCGACTGGGGGGGCAGCAGAA.

For this clone: Here the gene names and germline are mouse. The CDR3 DNA, read in part, is TGTGCCAGCGGTGATGTACTGGGTAGTGCAGAA. Encoded protein: CASGDVLGSAE. The whole CDR3 is CASGDVLGSAETLYF. This rearrangement joins TRBV13-2 to TRBJ2-3; maybe TRBD2 (6 bases). Read data end 4 residues before the CDR3 end; the end is taken from the germline J gene. Germline CDR1 reads NNHNN; CDR2 reads SYGAGS (reference sequence). The V end was cut by 0 bases, the J end by 0 bases, with 8 bases between. This CDR3 comprises 15 residues.

In this sample, this clone turned up many times. The gene names given are mouse names. The read is 4 residues too short to cover the CDR3 end, so that end is filled in from the germline J gene. This chain uses TRBV14 with TRBJ2-1; 9 nucleotides align to TRBD2. Germline V gives CDR1 SGHDT, CDR2 FRDEAV. This CDR3 is 15 amino acids long. The part of the CDR3 DNA that was read is TGTGCCAGCAGTTTAGTGGGGGGGCGATGGGCT. It translates to CASSLVGGRWA. In full, the CDR3 is CASSLVGGRWAEQFF.

This clone was seen at least ten times. Gene names and germline refer to mouse. Sequencing ends 4 residues short of the CDR3 end; the germline J gene provides the rest. The chain links TRBV13-1 to TRBJ2-1; TRBD1 aligns across 10 bases. Germline V lookup: CDR1 NSHNY, CDR2 SYGAGN. The CDR3 is 17 amino acids. V dropped 0 bases and J dropped 1; count of bases not matched to a gene: 4. This CDR3 is CASSDAGTGDNYAEQFF. The sequenced CDR3 bases are TGTGCCAGCAGTGATGCCGGGACAGGGGACAACTATGCT.

With regard to this clone: This likely came from a read error, as a far larger clone is one base away. The genes and germline here are from mouse. With the read ending 4 residues before the CDR3 end, the germline J gene is used to fill in that end. This chain uses TRBV17 with TRBJ2-3; TRBD1 is a possible D gene (6 bases). The germline V gene has CDR1 MNHDT and CDR2 YYDKIL. Deletions cut 1 base from V and 0 bases from J, with 11 bases between. This CDR3 is built from 16 residues. CDR3 bases read: TGTGCTAGCAGTAGAGTAAAGGGGGATAGTGCAGAA. Protein product: CASSRVKGDSAE. The whole CDR3 region reads CASSRVKGDSAETLYF.

Many counts were recorded for this clone. The protein given in TCRdb and the translation of the DNA differ at residue 10, and the sequence presented here derives from the DNA. Mouse gene names and germline throughout. The read is 3 residues too short to cover the CDR3 end, so that end is filled in from the germline J gene. J is TRBJ1-3 and V is TRBV13-3; D gene uncertain. Germline loops: CDR1 NNHDY, CDR2 SYVADS. The V end was cut by 9 bases, the J end by 0 bases, with 10 bases between. This CDR3 has 13 amino acids. The DNA read from the CDR3 is TGTGCCACAAGGGTCCGTTCTGGAAATACG. This sequence encodes CATRVRSGNT. The whole CDR3 protein reads CATRVRSGNTLYF.

In regard to this clone: Gene and germline names: mouse. The CDR3 is cut off 4 residues early in the read; its end comes from the germline J gene. The chain carries TRBV13-2 and TRBJ2-5; 9 bases are a match to TRBD2. The CDR3 contains 13 residues. Germline assignment: CDR1 NNHNN and CDR2 SYGAGS (reference sequence). The CDR3 loop reads CASGELGGDTQYF. The covered CDR3 bases are TGTGCCAGCGGTGAACTGGGGGGTGAC.

This clone appeared many times. Gene and germline names: mouse. The CDR3 goes on 4 residues after the read ends, and that part is filled in from the germline J gene. This rearrangement joins TRBV5 to TRBJ2-1; TRBD2 agrees at 7 bases. Germline lookup yields CDR1 LGHNA and CDR2 YNLKQL (reference sequence). The CDR3 consists of 16 residues. V was pared by 0 bases and J by 5 bases, with 7 bases of the junction left unmatched. The covered CDR3 bases are TGTGCCAGCAGCCAAGATAAACTGGGGAGAGATGCT. This codes for CASSQDKLGRDA. The full CDR3 protein is CASSQDKLGRDAEQFF.

This clone was counted many times. The gene names given are mouse names. The read falls 4 residues short of the CDR3 end, and the missing part is taken from the germline J gene. The rearrangement links TRBV31 to TRBJ2-1; TRBD1 matches at 7 bases. CDR3 length: 13 amino acids. Germline CDR1 and CDR2: GKSSPN and SITVG. The V segment lost 3 bases and the J segment 3 bases; nucleotides outside the gene matches: 2. CDR3 DNA, as far as it was read: TGTGCCTGGAGCGGGGACAGCTATGCT. This gives the protein CAWSGDSYA. The whole CDR3 sequence is CAWSGDSYAEQFF.

By share, this clone counts as medium-sized. Gene names and germline match the mouse. The sequence runs out 4 residues before the end of the CDR3; the remainder is reconstructed from the germline J gene. The chain joins TRBV13-3 to TRBJ2-1; 8 bases map to TRBD2. Germline V CDR1 and CDR2: NNHDY, SYVADS. The CDR3 length is 15 residues. The junction had 2 bases not matched to a gene; V was cut back by 2 bases and J by 1 base. The CDR3 region is CASSEGGANYAEQFF. Partial CDR3 DNA: TGTGCCAGCAGTGAGGGGGGGGCCAACTATGCT.

This clone occurred many times. Genes and germline come from the mouse. The read halts 4 residues ahead of the CDR3 end, with the missing end drawn from the germline J gene. The V and J genes are TRBV5 and TRBJ2-1; a possible D gene is TRBD2 (7 bases). The CDR3 has 15 residues. Germline CDR1 reads LGHNA; CDR2 reads YNLKQL (reference sequence). CDR3 bases read: TGTGCCAGCAGCCAAGAAAGGGGGGCAGGACCT. It encodes CASSQERGAGP. The CDR3 in full is CASSQERGAGPEQFF.

In this sample, this clone turned up many times. The gene names given are mouse names. The DNA ends 4 residues before the CDR3 does, and the rest of the CDR3 is filled in from the germline J gene. This chain joins TRBV13-1 and TRBJ2-7, with TRBD2 identical over 10 bases. The V gene's germline CDR1 is NSHNY and CDR2 SYGAGN. The CDR3 has 17 residues. V lost 2 bases to trimming and J lost 0 bases; unmatched junction nucleotides: 8. Incomplete CDR3 DNA: TGTGCCAGCAGTGACGATGACTGGGGGGCGAGCTCCTAT. Amino acid sequence: CASSDDDWGASSY. The whole CDR3 protein is CASSDDDWGASSYEQYF.

This clone occurred a few times. Mouse gene names apply. From the germline J gene comes the end of the CDR3, since the read stops 4 residues before it. The chain employs TRBV17 and TRBJ2-3, with 8 bases fitting TRBD1. The germline CDR1 and CDR2 sequences are MNHDT and YYDKIL. The CDR3 totals 16 residues. The CDR3 here is CGTSRVQGDSAETLYF. CDR3 DNA (partial): TGTGGTACCAGTAGAGTACAGGGGGATAGTGCAGAA.

This clone was detected many times. Germline and genes here are mouse. Read sequence stops 4 residues before the CDR3 end, and the germline J gene provides the missing end. The rearrangement uses TRBV31 and TRBJ2-1; 11 bases fit TRBD2. The CDR3 is 14 residues long. In germline, CDR1 is GKSSPN, CDR2 SITVG. V dropped 2 bases and J dropped 4; count of bases not matched to a gene: 1. The part of the CDR3 DNA that was read is TGTGCCTGGAGTGGACTGGGGGGTTATGCT. This encodes CAWSGLGGYA. The whole CDR3 reads CAWSGLGGYAEQFF.

This clone came up many times. TCRdb's protein does not match the DNA translation at residue 13; the protein provided is translated from the DNA. Any gene name here is a mouse gene name. The CDR3 end falls 3 residues outside the read, so it is completed with the germline J gene. The chain couples TRBV19 to TRBJ1-6; 7 bases map to TRBD1. TRBJ1-6 is an ORF, and what it does is uncertain. Germline CDR1 and CDR2: FNHDT and SITEND (reference sequence). With 1 base clipped from V and 6 bases from J, the junction kept 7 bases outside the gene matches. The CDR3 runs 16 residues. The covered CDR3 bases are TGTGCCAGCAGTATACAGGGGGATGTCAGTAATTCGCCC. This gives the protein CASSIQGDVSNSP. The whole CDR3 is CASSIQGDVSNSPLYF.

At least ten counts were recorded for this clone. Genes here carry mouse names. The CDR3 end is not reached by the read, which stops 4 residues before it; the germline J gene fills it in. The chain couples TRBV1 to TRBJ2-1; 9 nucleotides agree with TRBD2. Germline CDR1 is NSQYPW and CDR2 is LRSPGD (reference sequence). Trimming took 4 bases from V and 1 from J; bases not matched to a gene: 2. This CDR3 is 15 amino acids long. CDR3 DNA, as far as it was read: TGCACCTGCAGTGGGGACTGGGAGAACTATGCT. This sequence encodes CTCSGDWENYA. The entire CDR3 is CTCSGDWENYAEQFF.

This clone was picked up many times. Germline and genes: mouse. The missing CDR3 end, 4 residues past where the read stops, is filled in from the germline J gene. The chain recombines TRBV5 with TRBJ2-5, with D possibly being TRBD1 (5 bases). The CDR3 runs 13 residues. Germline loops: CDR1 LGHNA, CDR2 YNLKQL (reference sequence). The sequenced CDR3 bases are TGTGCCAGCAGCCGGGCAGGGAGGGAC. Its protein product is CASSRAGRD. The whole CDR3 protein reads CASSRAGRDTQYF.